What follows is one T cell receptor beta chain and its context. Its antigen remains unidentified. Data came from immunoSEQ multiplex PCR; TCRdb stores just in-frame clones and leaves some out. The sample holds approximately 70,000 clones, roughly 94% seen once. The data derive from a study of OX40 agonist ivuxolimab in advanced cancers. Overall study results and limits: There were, on average, more expanded clones in CD8+ T cells than in CD4+. Clonal expansion among partial responders at 0.1-3.0 mg/kg ranked near the lowest. By week 6 at 0.1 to 3.0 mg/kg, blood CD4+ and CD8+ T cells had expanded clonally.

V was pared by 2 bases and J by 0 bases, with 17 bases between. Germline V gene lookup returns CDR1 LNHDA and CDR2 SQIVND (reference sequence). This CDR3 has 18 amino acids. Patients who had autoimmune disease history or got systemic immunosuppression were left out. This chain uses TRBV19 with TRBJ1-5; D possibly corresponds to TRBD1 (6 bases). The sequence derives from an adult with an advanced solid tumor such as melanoma, head and neck, liver or kidney cancer. The sequences come from CD4+ or CD8+ T cells sorted from blood, collected in a trial of the OX40 agonist ivuxolimab. CDR3 protein: CASSIIRGGYYSNQPQHF. CDR3 sequence (DNA): TGTGCCAGTAGTATAATTAGAGGGGGTTACTATAGCAATCAGCCCCAGCATTTT.